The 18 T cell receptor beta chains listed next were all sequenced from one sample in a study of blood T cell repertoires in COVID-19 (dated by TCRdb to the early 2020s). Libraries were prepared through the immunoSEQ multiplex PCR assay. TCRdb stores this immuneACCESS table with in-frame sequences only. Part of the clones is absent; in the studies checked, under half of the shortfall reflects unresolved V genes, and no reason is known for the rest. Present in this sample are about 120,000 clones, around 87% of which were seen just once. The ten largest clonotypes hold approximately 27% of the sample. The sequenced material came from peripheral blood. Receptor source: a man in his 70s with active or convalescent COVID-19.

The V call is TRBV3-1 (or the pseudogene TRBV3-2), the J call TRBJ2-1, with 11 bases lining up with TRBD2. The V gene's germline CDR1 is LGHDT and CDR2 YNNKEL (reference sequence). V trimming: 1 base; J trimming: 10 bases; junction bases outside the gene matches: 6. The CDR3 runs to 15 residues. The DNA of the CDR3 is TGTGCCAGCAGCCAAGGTACACTAGCGGGAGAGGAGCAGTTCTTC. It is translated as CASSQGTLAGEEQFF.

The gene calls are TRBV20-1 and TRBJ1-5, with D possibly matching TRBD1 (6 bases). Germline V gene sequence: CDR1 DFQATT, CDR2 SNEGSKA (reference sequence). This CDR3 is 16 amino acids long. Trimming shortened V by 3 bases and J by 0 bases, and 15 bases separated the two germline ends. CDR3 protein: CSASPNGQYSNQPQHF. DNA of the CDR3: TGCAGTGCTAGTCCTAATGGACAGTATAGCAATCAGCCCCAGCATTTT.

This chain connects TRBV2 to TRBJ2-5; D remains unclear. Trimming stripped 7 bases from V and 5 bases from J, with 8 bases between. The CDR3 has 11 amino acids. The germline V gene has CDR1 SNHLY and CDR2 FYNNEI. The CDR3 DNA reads TGTGCCAGCATGGTAGAGGAGACCCAGTACTTC. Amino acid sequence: CASMVEETQYF.

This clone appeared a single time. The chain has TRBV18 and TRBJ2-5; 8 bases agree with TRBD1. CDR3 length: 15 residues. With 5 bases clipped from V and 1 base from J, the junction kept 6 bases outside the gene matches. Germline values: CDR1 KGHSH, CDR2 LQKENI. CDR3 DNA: TGTGCCAGCTCAGCCCTGACAGGGGCCCAAGAGACCCAGTACTTC. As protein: CASSALTGAQETQYF. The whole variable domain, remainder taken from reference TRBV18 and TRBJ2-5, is NAGVMQNPRHLVRRRGQEARLRCSPMKGHSHVYWYRQLPEEGLKFMVYLQKENIIDESGMPKERFSAEFPKEGPSILRIQQVVRGDSAAYFCASSALTGAQETQYFGPGTRLLVL.

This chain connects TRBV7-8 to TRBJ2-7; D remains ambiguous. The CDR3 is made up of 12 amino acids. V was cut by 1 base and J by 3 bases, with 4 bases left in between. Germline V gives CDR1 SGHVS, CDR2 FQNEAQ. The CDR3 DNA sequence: TGTGCCAGCAGCTTAGGCAGCTACGAGCAGTACTTC. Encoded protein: CASSLGSYEQYF.

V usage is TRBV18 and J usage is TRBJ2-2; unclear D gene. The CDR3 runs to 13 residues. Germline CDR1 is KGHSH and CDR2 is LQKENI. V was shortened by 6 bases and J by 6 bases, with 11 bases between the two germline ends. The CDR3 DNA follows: TGTGCCAGCTCTAAGCCAGAGGCCGGGGAGCTGTTTTTT. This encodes CASSKPEAGELFF.

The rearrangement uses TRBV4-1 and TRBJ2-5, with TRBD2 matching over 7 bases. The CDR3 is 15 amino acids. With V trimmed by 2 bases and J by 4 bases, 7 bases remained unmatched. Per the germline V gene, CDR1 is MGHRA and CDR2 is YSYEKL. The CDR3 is CASSQLLAVLETQYF. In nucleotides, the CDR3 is TGCGCCAGCAGCCAACTCCTAGCGGTGCTAGAGACCCAGTACTTC.

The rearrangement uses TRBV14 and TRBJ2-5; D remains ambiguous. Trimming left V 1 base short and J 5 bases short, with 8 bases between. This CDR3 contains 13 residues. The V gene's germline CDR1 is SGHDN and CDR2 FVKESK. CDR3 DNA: TGTGCCAGCAGCCAAGGTAGCTTGGAGACCCAGTACTTC. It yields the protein CASSQGSLETQYF.

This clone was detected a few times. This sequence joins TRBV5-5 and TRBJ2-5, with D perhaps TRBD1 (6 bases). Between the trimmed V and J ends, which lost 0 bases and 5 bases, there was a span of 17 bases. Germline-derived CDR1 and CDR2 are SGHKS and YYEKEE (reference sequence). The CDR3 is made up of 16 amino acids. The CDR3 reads CASSLEYYRVPETQYF. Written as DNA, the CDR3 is TGTGCCAGCAGCTTGGAGTATTACAGGGTCCCGGAGACCCAGTACTTC.

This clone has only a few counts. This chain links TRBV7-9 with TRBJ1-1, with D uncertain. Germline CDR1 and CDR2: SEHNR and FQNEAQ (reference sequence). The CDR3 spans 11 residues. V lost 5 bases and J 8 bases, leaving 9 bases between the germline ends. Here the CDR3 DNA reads TGTGCCAGCAGCGAACTAACCGAAGCTTTCTTT. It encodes CASSELTEAFF.

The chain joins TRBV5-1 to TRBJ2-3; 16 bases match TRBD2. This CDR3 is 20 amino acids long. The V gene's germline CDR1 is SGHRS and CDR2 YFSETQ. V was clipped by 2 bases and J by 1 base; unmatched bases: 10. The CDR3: CASSFPGLAGGLRGTDTQYF. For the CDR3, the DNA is TGCGCCAGCAGCTTCCCGGGACTAGCGGGAGGGCTCCGTGGCACAGATACGCAGTATTTT.

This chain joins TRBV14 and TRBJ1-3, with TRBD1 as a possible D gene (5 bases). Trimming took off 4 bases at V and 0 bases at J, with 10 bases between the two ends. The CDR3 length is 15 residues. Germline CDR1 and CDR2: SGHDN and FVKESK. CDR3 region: CASSLQGYSGNTIYF. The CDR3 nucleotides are TGTGCCAGCAGCCTCCAGGGTTACTCTGGAAACACCATATATTTT.

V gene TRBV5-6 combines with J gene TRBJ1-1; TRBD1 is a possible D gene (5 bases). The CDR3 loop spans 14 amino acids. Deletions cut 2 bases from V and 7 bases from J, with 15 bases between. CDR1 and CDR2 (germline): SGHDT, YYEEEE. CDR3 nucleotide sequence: TGTGCCAGCAGCTTAGGGGCGAATCTAGGTGAAGCTTTCTTT. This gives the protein CASSLGANLGEAFF.

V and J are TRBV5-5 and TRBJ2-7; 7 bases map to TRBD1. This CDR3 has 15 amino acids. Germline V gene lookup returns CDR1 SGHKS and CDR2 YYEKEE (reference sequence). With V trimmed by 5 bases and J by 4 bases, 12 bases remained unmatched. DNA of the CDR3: TGTGCCAGCAGACTTGAGACAGGGAGAAATTACGAGCAGTACTTC. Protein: CASRLETGRNYEQYF.

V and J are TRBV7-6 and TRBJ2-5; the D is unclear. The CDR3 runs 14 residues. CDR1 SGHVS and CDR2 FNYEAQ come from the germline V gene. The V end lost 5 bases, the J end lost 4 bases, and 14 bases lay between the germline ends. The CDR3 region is CASSRRSAGETQYF. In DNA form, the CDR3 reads TGTGCCAGCAGCCGTAGGAGTGCCGGAGAGACCCAGTACTTC.

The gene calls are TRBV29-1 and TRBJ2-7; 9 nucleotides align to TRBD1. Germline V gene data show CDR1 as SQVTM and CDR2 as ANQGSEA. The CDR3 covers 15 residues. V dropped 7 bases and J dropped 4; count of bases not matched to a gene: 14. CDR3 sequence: CSAVYLQGARYEQYF. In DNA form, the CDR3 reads TGCAGCGCCGTGTATCTACAGGGGGCTCGGTACGAGCAGTACTTC.

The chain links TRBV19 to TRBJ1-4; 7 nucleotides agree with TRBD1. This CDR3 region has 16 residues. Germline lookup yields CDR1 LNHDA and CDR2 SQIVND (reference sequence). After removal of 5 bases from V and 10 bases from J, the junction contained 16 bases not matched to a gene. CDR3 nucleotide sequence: TGTGCCAGTAGTGACCCCGGGCAGGGGGACTTTGCAAAACTGTTTTTT. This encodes CASSDPGQGDFAKLFF.

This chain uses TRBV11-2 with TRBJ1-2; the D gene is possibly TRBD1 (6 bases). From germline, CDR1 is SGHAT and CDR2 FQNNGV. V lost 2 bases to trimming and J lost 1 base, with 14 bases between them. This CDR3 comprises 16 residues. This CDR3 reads CASSLKGWTDNYGYTF. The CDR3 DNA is TGTGCCAGCAGCTTAAAGGGCTGGACAGATAACTATGGCTACACCTTC.